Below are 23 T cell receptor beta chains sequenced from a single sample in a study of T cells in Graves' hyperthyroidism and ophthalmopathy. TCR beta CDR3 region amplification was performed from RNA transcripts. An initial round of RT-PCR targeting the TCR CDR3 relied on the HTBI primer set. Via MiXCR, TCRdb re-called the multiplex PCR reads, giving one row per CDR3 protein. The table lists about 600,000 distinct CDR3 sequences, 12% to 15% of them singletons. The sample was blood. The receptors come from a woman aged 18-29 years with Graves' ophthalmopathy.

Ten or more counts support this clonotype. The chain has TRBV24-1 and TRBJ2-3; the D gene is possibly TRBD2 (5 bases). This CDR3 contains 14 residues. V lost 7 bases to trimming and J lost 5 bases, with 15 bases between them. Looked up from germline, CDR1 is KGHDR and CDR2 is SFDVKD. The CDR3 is CATSLPDGEDTQYF. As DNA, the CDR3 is TGTGCCACCAGCCTACCGGACGGGGAAGATACGCAGTATTTT.

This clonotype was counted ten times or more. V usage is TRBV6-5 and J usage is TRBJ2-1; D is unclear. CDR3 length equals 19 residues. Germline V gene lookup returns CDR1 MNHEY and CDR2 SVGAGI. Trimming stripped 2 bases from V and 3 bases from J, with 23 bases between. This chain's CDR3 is CASSYDRVIRDPLYNEQFF. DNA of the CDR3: TGTGCCAGCAGTTACGACCGGGTTATCCGAGACCCCCTCTACAATGAGCAGTTCTTC.

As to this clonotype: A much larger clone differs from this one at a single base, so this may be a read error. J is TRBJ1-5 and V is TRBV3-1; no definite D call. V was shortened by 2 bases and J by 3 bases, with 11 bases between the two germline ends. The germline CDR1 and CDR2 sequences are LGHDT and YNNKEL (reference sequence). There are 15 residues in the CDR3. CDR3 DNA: TGTGCCAGCAGCCAATCCGCGCCGGACAATCAGCCCCAGCATTTT. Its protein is CASSQSAPDNQPQHF.

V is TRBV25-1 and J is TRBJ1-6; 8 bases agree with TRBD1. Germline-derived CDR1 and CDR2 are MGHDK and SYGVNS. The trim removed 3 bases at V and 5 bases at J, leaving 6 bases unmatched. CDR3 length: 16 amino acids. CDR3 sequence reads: CASSEVWTGNNSPLHF. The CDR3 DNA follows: TGTGCCAGCAGTGAGGTTTGGACAGGGAATAATTCACCCCTCCACTTT.

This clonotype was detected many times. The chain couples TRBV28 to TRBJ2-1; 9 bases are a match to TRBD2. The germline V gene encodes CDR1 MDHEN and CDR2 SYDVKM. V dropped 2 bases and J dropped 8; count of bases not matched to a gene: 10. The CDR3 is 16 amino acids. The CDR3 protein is CASSLMAGGPVDEQFF. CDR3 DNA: TGTGCCAGCAGTTTAATGGCGGGAGGGCCCGTGGATGAGCAGTTCTTC.

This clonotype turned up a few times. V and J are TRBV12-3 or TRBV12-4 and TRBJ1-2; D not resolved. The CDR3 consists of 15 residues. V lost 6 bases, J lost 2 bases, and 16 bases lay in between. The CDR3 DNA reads TGTGCCAGCAGGGCAGAGATTTGGGAAAACTATGGCTACACCTTC. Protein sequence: CASRAEIWENYGYTF.

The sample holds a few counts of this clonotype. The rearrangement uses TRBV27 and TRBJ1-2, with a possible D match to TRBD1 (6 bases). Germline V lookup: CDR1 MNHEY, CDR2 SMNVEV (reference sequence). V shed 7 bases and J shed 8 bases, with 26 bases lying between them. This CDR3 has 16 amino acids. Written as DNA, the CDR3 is TGTGCCAGCATACACCCCGGATCTGGACAGAAGAGGGGCTACACCTTC. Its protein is CASIHPGSGQKRGYTF.

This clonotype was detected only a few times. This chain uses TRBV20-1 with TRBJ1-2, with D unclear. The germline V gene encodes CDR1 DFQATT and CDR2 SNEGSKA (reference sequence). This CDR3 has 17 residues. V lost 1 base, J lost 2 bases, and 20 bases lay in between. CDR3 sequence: CSARAWAILQKNYGYTF. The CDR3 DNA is TGCAGTGCTAGAGCGTGGGCCATCCTTCAAAAGAACTATGGCTACACCTTC.

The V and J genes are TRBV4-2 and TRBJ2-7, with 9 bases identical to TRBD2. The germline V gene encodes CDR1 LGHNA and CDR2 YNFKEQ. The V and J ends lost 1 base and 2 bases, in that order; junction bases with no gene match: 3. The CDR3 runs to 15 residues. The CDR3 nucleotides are TGTGCCAGCAGCCAAGGCCAGCGGGGGGCCTACGAGCAGTACTTC. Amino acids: CASSQGQRGAYEQYF.

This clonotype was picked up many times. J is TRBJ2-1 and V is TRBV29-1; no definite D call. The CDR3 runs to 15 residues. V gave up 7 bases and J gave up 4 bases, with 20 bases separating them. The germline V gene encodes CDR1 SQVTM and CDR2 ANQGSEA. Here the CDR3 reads CSGVSEQALYNEQFF. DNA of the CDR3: TGCAGCGGAGTTTCGGAGCAGGCCCTGTACAATGAGCAGTTCTTC.

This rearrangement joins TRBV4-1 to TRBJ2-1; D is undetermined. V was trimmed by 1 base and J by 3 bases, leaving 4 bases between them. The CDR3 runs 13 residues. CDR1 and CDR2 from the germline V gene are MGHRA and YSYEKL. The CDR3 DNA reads TGCGCCAGCAGCCAAGCCTTCTACAATGAGCAGTTCTTC. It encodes CASSQAFYNEQFF.

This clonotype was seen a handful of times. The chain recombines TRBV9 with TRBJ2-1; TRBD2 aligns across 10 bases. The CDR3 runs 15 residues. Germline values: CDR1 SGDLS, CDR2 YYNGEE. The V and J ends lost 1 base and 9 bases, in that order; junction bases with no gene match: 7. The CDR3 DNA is TGTGCCAGCAGCGTATTCCTAGCGGGAGTAAGTGAGCAGTTCTTC. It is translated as CASSVFLAGVSEQFF.

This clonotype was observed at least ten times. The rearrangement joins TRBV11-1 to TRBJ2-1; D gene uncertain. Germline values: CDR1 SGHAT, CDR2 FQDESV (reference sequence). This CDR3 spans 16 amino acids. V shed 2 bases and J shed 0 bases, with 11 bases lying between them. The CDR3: CASSLFPRSSYNEQFF. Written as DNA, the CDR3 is TGTGCCAGCAGCTTATTTCCGAGGAGCTCCTACAATGAGCAGTTCTTC.

CDR3 in DNA: TGTGCCAGCAGTGAAATAATGTGGCCGGGTGGCTACACCTTC. Translating it yields CASSEIMWPGGYTF. This chain connects TRBV2 to TRBJ1-2; no definite D call. The germline V gene has CDR1 SNHLY and CDR2 FYNNEI. The CDR3 sequence is 14 residues long. Between the trimmed V and J ends, which lost 2 bases and 7 bases, there was a span of 14 bases.

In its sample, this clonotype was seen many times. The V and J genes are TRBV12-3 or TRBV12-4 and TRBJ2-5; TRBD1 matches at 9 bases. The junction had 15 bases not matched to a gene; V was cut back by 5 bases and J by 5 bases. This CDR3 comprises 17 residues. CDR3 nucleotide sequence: TGTGCCAGCAGTCCTAACCCCGGGACAGGGCAATTGGAGACCCAGTACTTC. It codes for CASSPNPGTGQLETQYF.

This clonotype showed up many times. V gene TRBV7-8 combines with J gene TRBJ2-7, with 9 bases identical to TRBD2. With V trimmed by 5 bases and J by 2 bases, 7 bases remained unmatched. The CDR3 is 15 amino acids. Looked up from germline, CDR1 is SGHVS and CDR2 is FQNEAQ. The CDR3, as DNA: TGTGCCAGCAGCCCCCCGACTAGCGGTACCTACGAGCAGTACTTC. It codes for CASSPPTSGTYEQYF. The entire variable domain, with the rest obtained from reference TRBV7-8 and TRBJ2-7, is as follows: GAGVSQSPRYKVAKRGQDVALRCDPISGHVSLFWYQQALGQGPEFLTYFQNEAQLDKSGLPSDRFFAERPEGSVSTLKIQRTQQEDSAVYLCASSPPTSGTYEQYFGPGTRLTVT.

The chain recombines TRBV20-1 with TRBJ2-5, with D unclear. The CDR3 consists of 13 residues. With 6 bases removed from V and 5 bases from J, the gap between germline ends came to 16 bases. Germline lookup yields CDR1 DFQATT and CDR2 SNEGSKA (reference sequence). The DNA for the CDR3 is TGCAGTGCCAGCAGTGAGGATGCCGAGACCCAGTACTTC. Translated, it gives CSASSEDAETQYF.

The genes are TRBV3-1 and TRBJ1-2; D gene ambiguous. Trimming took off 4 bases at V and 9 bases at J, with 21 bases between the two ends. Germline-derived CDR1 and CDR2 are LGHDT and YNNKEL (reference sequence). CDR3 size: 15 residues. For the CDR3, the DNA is TGTGCCAGCAGCCCCCGGACCGCCGAAGGAAATAGCTACACCTTC. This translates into CASSPRTAEGNSYTF.

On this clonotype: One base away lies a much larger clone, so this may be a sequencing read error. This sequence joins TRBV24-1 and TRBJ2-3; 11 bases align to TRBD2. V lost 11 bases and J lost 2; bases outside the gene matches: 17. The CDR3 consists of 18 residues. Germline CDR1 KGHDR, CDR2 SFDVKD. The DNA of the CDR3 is TGTGCCATCCAGGGTAATCCTAGCGGGAGGTCTAACACAGATACGCAGTATTTT. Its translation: CAIQGNPSGRSNTDTQYF.

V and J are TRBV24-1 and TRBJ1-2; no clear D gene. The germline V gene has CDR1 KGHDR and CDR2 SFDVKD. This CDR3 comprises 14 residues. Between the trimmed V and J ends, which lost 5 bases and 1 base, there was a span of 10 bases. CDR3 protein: CATSVSSDNYGYTF. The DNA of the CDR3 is TGTGCCACCAGTGTGTCCAGTGATAACTATGGCTACACCTTC.

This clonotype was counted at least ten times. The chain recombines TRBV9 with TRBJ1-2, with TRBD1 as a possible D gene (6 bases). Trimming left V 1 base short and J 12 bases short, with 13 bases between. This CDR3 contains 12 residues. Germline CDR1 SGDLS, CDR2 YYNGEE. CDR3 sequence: CASSVSAGGHTF. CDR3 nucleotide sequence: TGTGCCAGCAGCGTATCTGCCGGGGGCCACACCTTC. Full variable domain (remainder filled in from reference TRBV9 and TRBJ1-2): DSGVTQTPKHLITATGQRVTLRCSPRSGDLSVYWYQQSLDQGLQFLIQYYNGEERAKGNILERFSAQQFPDLHSELNLSSLELGDSALYFCASSVSAGGHTFGSGTRLTVV.

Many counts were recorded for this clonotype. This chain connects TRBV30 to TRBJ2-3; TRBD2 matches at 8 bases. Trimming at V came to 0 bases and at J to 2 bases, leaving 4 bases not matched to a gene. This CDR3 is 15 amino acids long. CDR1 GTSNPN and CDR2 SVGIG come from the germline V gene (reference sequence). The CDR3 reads CAWSVSSGLTDTQYF. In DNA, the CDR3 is TGTGCCTGGAGTGTGTCTAGCGGGCTCACAGATACGCAGTATTTT.

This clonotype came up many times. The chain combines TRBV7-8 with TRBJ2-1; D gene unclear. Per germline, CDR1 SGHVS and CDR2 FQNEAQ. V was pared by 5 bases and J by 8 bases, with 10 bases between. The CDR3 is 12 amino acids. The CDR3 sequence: CASSPLGYEQFF. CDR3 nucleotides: TGTGCCAGCAGCCCCCTGGGGTATGAGCAGTTCTTC. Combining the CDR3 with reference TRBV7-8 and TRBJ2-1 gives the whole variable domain GAGVSQSPRYKVAKRGQDVALRCDPISGHVSLFWYQQALGQGPEFLTYFQNEAQLDKSGLPSDRFFAERPEGSVSTLKIQRTQQEDSAVYLCASSPLGYEQFFGPGTRLTVL.